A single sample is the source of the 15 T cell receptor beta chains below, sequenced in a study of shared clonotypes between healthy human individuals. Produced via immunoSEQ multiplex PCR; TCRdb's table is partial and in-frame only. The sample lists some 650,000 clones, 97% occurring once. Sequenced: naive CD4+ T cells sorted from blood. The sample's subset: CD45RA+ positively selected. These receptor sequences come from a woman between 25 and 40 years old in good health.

The CDR3 DNA reads as TGCGCCAGCAGCTTGTTGTCGACTAATGAAAAACTGTTTTTT. Protein product: CASSLLSTNEKLFF. J is TRBJ1-4 and V is TRBV5-1; D uncertain. This CDR3 is built from 14 residues. Trimming took off 1 base at V and 2 bases at J, with 6 bases between the two ends. The germline V gene has CDR1 SGHRS and CDR2 YFSETQ.

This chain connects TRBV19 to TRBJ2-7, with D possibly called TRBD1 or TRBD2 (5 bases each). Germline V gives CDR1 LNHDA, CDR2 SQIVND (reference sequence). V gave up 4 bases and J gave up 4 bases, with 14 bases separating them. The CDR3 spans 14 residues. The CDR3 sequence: CASSTLEGPYEQYF. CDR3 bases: TGTGCCAGTAGTACCCTTGAGGGACCTTACGAGCAGTACTTC.

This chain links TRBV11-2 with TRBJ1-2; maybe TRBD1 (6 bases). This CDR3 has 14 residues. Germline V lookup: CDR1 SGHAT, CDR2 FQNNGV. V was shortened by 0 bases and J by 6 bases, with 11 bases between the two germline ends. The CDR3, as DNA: TGTGCCAGCAGCTTAGAACAGGGAGTGGATGGCTACACCTTC. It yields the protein CASSLEQGVDGYTF. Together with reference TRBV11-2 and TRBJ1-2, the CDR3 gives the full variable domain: EAGVAQSPRYKIIEKRQSVAFWCNPISGHATLYWYQQILGQGPKLLIQFQNNGVVDDSQLPKDRFSAERLKGVDSTLKIQPAKLEDSAVYLCASSLEQGVDGYTFGSGTRLTVV.

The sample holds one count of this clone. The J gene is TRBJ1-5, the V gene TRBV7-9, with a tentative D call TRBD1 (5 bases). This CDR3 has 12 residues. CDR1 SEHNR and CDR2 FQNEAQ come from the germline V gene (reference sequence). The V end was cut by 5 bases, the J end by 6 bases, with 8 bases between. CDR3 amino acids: CASSAGTQPQHF. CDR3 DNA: TGTGCCAGCAGCGCGGGGACTCAGCCCCAGCATTTT. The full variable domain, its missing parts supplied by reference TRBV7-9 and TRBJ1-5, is DTGVSQNPRHKITKRGQNVTFRCDPISEHNRLYWYRQTLGQGPEFLTYFQNEAQLEKSRLLSDRFSAERPKGSFSTLEIQRTEQGDSAMYLCASSAGTQPQHFGDGTRLSIL.

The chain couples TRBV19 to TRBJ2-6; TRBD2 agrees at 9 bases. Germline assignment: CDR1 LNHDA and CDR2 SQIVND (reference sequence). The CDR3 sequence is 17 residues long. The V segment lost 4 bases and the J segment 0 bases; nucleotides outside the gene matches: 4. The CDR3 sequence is CASSRTSDSSGANVLTF. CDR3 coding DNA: TGTGCCAGTAGTAGGACTAGCGATAGCTCTGGGGCCAACGTCCTGACTTTC.

The CDR3 here is CSVEALGHEQYF. The CDR3 DNA reads TGCAGCGTTGAAGCCCTGGGTCACGAGCAGTACTTC. The rearrangement links TRBV29-1 to TRBJ2-7; D unclear. The V end lost 1 base, the J end lost 5 bases, and 9 bases lay between the germline ends. CDR1 is SQVTM and CDR2 is ANQGSEA in the germline V gene. The CDR3 loop spans 12 amino acids.

CDR3 amino acids: CASRSSYGYTF. CDR3 sequence (DNA): TGTGCCAGCAGGTCAAGCTATGGCTACACCTTC. The gene calls are TRBV6-5 and TRBJ1-2; unclear D gene. Trimming took off 6 bases at V and 4 bases at J, with 6 bases between the two ends. Germline CDR1 MNHEY, CDR2 SVGAGI. The CDR3 is 11 amino acids.

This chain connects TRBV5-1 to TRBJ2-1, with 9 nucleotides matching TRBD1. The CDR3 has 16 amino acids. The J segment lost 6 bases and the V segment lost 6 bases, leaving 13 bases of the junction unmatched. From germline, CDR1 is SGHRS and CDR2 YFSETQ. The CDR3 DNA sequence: TGCGCCAGCACTCCGACGCCCGGGACAGGGCTCAATGAGCAGTTCTTC. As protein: CASTPTPGTGLNEQFF.

The CDR3 loop is CASSQVTDVHEQYF. The CDR3 DNA follows: TGCGCCAGCAGCCAAGTGACGGACGTACACGAGCAGTACTTC. The V and J genes are TRBV4-1 and TRBJ2-7; D gene unclear. Trimming removed 1 base from V and 5 bases from J, with 12 bases in between. This CDR3 region has 14 residues. Germline lookup yields CDR1 MGHRA and CDR2 YSYEKL.

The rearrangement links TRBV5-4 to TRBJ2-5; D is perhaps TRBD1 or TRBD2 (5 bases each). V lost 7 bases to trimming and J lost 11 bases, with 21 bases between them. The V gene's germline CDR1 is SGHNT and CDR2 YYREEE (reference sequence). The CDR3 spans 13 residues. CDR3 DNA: TGTGCCAGCGCCCCCGCCAGTCGAGGGGAGCAGTACTTC. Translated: CASAPASRGEQYF.

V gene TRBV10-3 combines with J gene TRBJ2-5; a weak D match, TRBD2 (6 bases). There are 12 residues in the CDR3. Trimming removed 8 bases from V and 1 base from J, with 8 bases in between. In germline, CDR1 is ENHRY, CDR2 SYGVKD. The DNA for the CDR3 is TGTGCCATCGCGGGGAGCCAAGAGACCCAGTACTTC. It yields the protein CAIAGSQETQYF.

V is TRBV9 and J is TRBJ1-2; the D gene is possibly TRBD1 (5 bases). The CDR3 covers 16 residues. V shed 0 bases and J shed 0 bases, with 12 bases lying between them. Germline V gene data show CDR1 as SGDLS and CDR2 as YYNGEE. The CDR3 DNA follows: TGTGCCAGCAGCGTAGTCTCGACAGTCTCTAACTATGGCTACACCTTC. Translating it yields CASSVVSTVSNYGYTF. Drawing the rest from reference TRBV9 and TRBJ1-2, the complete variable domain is DSGVTQTPKHLITATGQRVTLRCSPRSGDLSVYWYQQSLDQGLQFLIQYYNGEERAKGNILERFSAQQFPDLHSELNLSSLELGDSALYFCASSVVSTVSNYGYTFGSGTRLTVV.

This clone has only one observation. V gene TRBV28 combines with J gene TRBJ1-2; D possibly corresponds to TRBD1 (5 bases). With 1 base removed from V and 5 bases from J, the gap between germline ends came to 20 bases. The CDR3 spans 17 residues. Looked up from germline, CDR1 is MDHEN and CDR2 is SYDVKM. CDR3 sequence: CASSLSPGLTPGYGYTF. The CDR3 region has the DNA TGTGCCAGCAGTTTATCCCCAGGGCTAACACCGGGGTATGGCTACACCTTC.

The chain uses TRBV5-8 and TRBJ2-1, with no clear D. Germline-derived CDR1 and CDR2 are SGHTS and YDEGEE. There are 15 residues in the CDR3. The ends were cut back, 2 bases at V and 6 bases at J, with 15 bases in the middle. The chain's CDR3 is CASSFGGIKINEQFF. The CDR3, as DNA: TGTGCCAGCAGCTTCGGCGGAATAAAAATCAATGAGCAGTTCTTC.

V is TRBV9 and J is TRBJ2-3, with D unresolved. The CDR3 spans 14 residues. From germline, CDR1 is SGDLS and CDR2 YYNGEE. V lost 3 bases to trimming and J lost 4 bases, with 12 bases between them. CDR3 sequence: CASSDLTRADTQYF. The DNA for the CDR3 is TGTGCCAGCAGCGACCTAACGCGCGCAGATACGCAGTATTTT.